Listed below are T cell receptor beta chains from one sample, sequenced in a study of blood T cell repertoires in COVID-19. Sequencing used immunoSEQ multiplex PCR; TCRdb keeps in-frame clones, though not all of them. The sample lists approximately 220,000 clones, roughly 80% seen once, with roughly 8% in the top ten. Source material: peripheral blood. Source of these receptors: a woman over 75 with acute or convalescent COVID-19. Each CDR3 is given with its conserved first and last residue. Each record gives: D gene, J gene, clone size, CDR3 length, V gene, CDR3 protein, CDR3 DNA. The D gene is left open where the match is weak. Clone size is not always given. Where it is, it says once, few, many or a class for expanded clones.

d_gene: NA
j_gene: TRBJ1-4
abundance: NA
len: 15
v_gene: TRBV2
CDR3aa: CASSEDRARPVKLFF
CDR3nt: TGTGCCAGCAGTGAAGACAGGGCGAGACCGGTAAAACTGTTTTTT

d_gene: TRBD1
j_gene: TRBJ2-2
abundance: NA
len: 15
v_gene: TRBV27
CDR3aa: CASSAGTGGNGELFF
CDR3nt: TGTGCCAGCAGTGCCGGGACAGGGGGTAACGGGGAGCTGTTTTTT

d_gene: TRBD1
j_gene: TRBJ2-7
abundance: NA
len: 13
v_gene: TRBV7-8
CDR3aa: CASSGTGGSEQYF
CDR3nt: TGTGCCAGCAGCGGGACAGGGGGCAGCGAGCAGTACTTC

d_gene: NA
j_gene: TRBJ2-7
abundance: NA
len: 13
v_gene: TRBV11-3
CDR3aa: CASSLGRNYEQYF
CDR3nt: TGTGCCAGCAGCCTAGGGCGGAACTACGAGCAGTACTTC

d_gene: TRBD1
j_gene: TRBJ2-5
abundance: NA
len: 14
v_gene: TRBV6-5
CDR3aa: CASRDRGDQETQYF
CDR3nt: TGTGCCAGCAGGGACAGGGGAGACCAAGAGACCCAGTACTTC

d_gene: NA
j_gene: TRBJ2-7
abundance: once
len: 15
v_gene: TRBV7-5
CDR3aa: CVRSLITSFQDEQYF
CDR3nt: TGTGTCAGAAGCTTAATTACTAGCTTTCAGGATGAGCAGTACTTC

d_gene: NA
j_gene: TRBJ1-2
abundance: NA
len: 12
v_gene: TRBV7-8
CDR3aa: CASSGGADGYTF
CDR3nt: TGTGCCAGCAGCGGCGGGGCGGATGGCTACACCTTC

d_gene: NA
j_gene: TRBJ1-2
abundance: few
len: 13
v_gene: TRBV19
CDR3aa: CASTGAGFYGYTF
CDR3nt: TGTGCCAGTACTGGGGCAGGCTTCTATGGCTACACCTTC

d_gene: NA
j_gene: TRBJ2-5
abundance: NA
len: 17
v_gene: TRBV7-9
CDR3aa: CASSLVILRVGRETQYF
CDR3nt: TGTGCCAGCAGCTTAGTGATACTTCGAGTGGGGCGAGAGACCCAGTACTTC

d_gene: TRBD1
j_gene: TRBJ1-4
abundance: NA
len: 20
v_gene: TRBV4-2
CDR3aa: CASSHIMSGQGHATNEKLFF
CDR3nt: TGTGCCAGCAGCCATATAATGAGCGGACAGGGGCACGCAACTAATGAAAAACTGTTTTTT

d_gene: TRBD1
j_gene: TRBJ1-5
abundance: NA
len: 14
v_gene: TRBV27
CDR3aa: CASSLGTGLQPQHF
CDR3nt: TGTGCCAGCAGTTTAGGGACAGGGTTACAGCCCCAGCATTTT

d_gene: TRBD1
j_gene: TRBJ1-2
abundance: NA
len: 15
v_gene: TRBV19
CDR3aa: CASNRNPGQGYGYTF
CDR3nt: TGTGCCAGCAATCGAAACCCGGGACAGGGGTATGGCTACACCTTC

d_gene: TRBD1
j_gene: TRBJ2-7
abundance: NA
len: 15
v_gene: TRBV5-1
CDR3aa: CASSLAGTGRYEQYF
CDR3nt: TGCGCCAGCAGCTTGGCCGGGACAGGGAGATACGAGCAGTACTTC

d_gene: TRBD2
j_gene: TRBJ2-3
abundance: NA
len: 17
v_gene: TRBV9
CDR3aa: CASSVAPRVAGVETQYF
CDR3nt: TGTGCCAGCAGCGTAGCTCCCCGGGTAGCGGGAGTTGAGACGCAGTATTTT

d_gene: NA
j_gene: TRBJ1-2
abundance: NA
len: 11
v_gene: TRBV20-1
CDR3aa: CSAPFLYGYTF
CDR3nt: TGCAGTGCTCCCTTCCTCTATGGCTACACCTTC

d_gene: TRBD1
j_gene: TRBJ2-3
abundance: NA
len: 15
v_gene: TRBV5-1
CDR3aa: CASSLDRGQTDTQYF
CDR3nt: TGCGCCAGCAGCTTGGACAGGGGCCAGACAGATACGCAGTATTTT

d_gene: NA
j_gene: TRBJ2-3
abundance: many
len: 13
v_gene: TRBV30
CDR3aa: CAWKRGTADTQYF
CDR3nt: TGTGCCTGGAAACGGGGAACAGCAGATACGCAGTATTTT

d_gene: TRBD1
j_gene: TRBJ2-3
abundance: NA
len: 16
v_gene: TRBV19
CDR3aa: CASSTVQGAGTDTQYF
CDR3nt: TGTGCCAGTAGTACCGTACAGGGGGCCGGCACAGATACGCAGTATTTT

d_gene: TRBD2
j_gene: TRBJ2-7
abundance: NA
len: 15
v_gene: TRBV5-1
CDR3aa: CASSPGASGNYEQYF
CDR3nt: TGCGCCAGCAGCCCTGGCGCTAGCGGGAACTACGAGCAGTACTTC

d_gene: NA
j_gene: TRBJ2-3
abundance: NA
len: 12
v_gene: TRBV7-9
CDR3aa: CASTPSTDTQYF
CDR3nt: TGTGCCAGCACCCCGAGCACAGATACGCAGTATTTT

d_gene: TRBD1
j_gene: TRBJ2-1
abundance: few
len: 15
v_gene: TRBV19
CDR3aa: CASSIGRTGGNEQFF
CDR3nt: TGTGCCAGTAGTATAGGCAGGACAGGTGGCAATGAGCAGTTCTTC

d_gene: TRBD1
j_gene: TRBJ1-2
abundance: NA
len: 13
v_gene: TRBV7-2
CDR3aa: CASRLGQADGYTF
CDR3nt: TGTGCCAGCAGACTAGGACAGGCTGATGGCTACACCTTC

d_gene: NA
j_gene: TRBJ2-3
abundance: NA
len: 15
v_gene: TRBV2
CDR3aa: CASSLRRVSTDTQYF
CDR3nt: TGTGCCAGCAGCCTAAGGAGGGTTTCCACAGATACGCAGTATTTT

d_gene: NA
j_gene: TRBJ1-2
abundance: NA
len: 12
v_gene: TRBV19
CDR3aa: CASLSGGHGYTF
CDR3nt: TGTGCCAGCCTAAGCGGGGGGCATGGCTACACCTTC

d_gene: NA
j_gene: TRBJ1-5
abundance: few
len: 15
v_gene: TRBV7-9
CDR3aa: CASSPRAPHRQPQHF
CDR3nt: TGTGCCAGCAGCCCCCGAGCGCCGCATCGTCAGCCCCAGCATTTT

d_gene: TRBD1
j_gene: TRBJ1-4
abundance: NA
len: 16
v_gene: TRBV15
CDR3aa: CATSPGQGASVEKLFF
CDR3nt: TGTGCCACCAGCCCGGGACAGGGGGCATCGGTGGAAAAACTGTTTTTT

d_gene: NA
j_gene: TRBJ1-1
abundance: NA
len: 14
v_gene: TRBV6-6
CDR3aa: CASSPTSMNTEAFF
CDR3nt: TGTGCCAGCAGCCCGACAAGCATGAACACTGAAGCTTTCTTT

d_gene: TRBD2
j_gene: TRBJ2-1
abundance: NA
len: 15
v_gene: TRBV7-8
CDR3aa: CASSLRSGGFNEQFF
CDR3nt: TGTGCCAGCAGCTTAAGGAGCGGGGGGTTTAATGAGCAGTTCTTC

d_gene: NA
j_gene: TRBJ2-2
abundance: NA
len: 13
v_gene: TRBV30
CDR3aa: CAWTYRVTGELFF
CDR3nt: TGTGCCTGGACCTACAGGGTTACCGGGGAGCTGTTTTTT

d_gene: TRBD1
j_gene: TRBJ2-2
abundance: NA
len: 15
v_gene: TRBV29-1
CDR3aa: CSVDPGGWNTGELFF
CDR3nt: TGCAGCGTTGACCCAGGGGGCTGGAACACCGGGGAGCTGTTTTTT

d_gene: TRBD2
j_gene: TRBJ2-5
abundance: once
len: 16
v_gene: TRBV7-2
CDR3aa: CASSPKERGGRETQYF
CDR3nt: TGTGCCAGCAGCCCGAAAGAGCGGGGGGGCCGTGAGACCCAGTACTTC

d_gene: NA
j_gene: TRBJ2-5
abundance: NA
len: 14
v_gene: TRBV27
CDR3aa: CASSFSGSQETQYF
CDR3nt: TGTGCCAGCAGTTTTTCCGGGAGCCAAGAGACCCAGTACTTC

d_gene: NA
j_gene: TRBJ1-1
abundance: NA
len: 17
v_gene: TRBV12-5
CDR3aa: CASGLVLAPRLNTEAFF
CDR3nt: TGTGCTAGTGGTTTGGTCCTGGCGCCCAGGTTGAACACTGAAGCTTTCTTT

d_gene: TRBD1
j_gene: TRBJ2-2
abundance: NA
len: 15
v_gene: TRBV27
CDR3aa: CASSITGVTTGELFF
CDR3nt: TGTGCCAGCAGCATCACAGGGGTAACCACCGGGGAGCTGTTTTTT

d_gene: TRBD1
j_gene: TRBJ1-2
abundance: NA
len: 13
v_gene: TRBV3-1/TRBV3-2
CDR3aa: CASSQRQGNGYTF
CDR3nt: TGTGCCAGCAGCCAAAGACAGGGGAATGGCTACACCTTC

d_gene: TRBD1
j_gene: TRBJ2-7
abundance: NA
len: 13
v_gene: TRBV2
CDR3aa: CASGGLQGGEQYF
CDR3nt: TGTGCCAGCGGGGGATTACAGGGGGGCGAGCAGTACTTC

d_gene: NA
j_gene: TRBJ1-2
abundance: NA
len: 14
v_gene: TRBV7-9
CDR3aa: CASSPGDWNYGYTF
CDR3nt: TGTGCCAGCAGCCCCGGAGACTGGAACTATGGCTACACCTTC